This T cell receptor (beta chain) originates from a study of blood T cells in healthy people across ages. At the level of the study: About one barcoded TCR beta cDNA was captured per two T cells.

The second PCR ran about 6 to 12 cycles with a sample-barcoded 5' primer and J-beta primers. MiXCR, applied by TCRdb to the 5' RACE reads, yields one record per CDR3 protein. The table includes 650,000 to 1,000,000 distinct CDR3 sequences, 35% to 40% detected once. This receptor was taken from a man between 18 and 29 years old in good health. The sequenced material came from blood.

The chain's CDR3 is CASSYRGGYGTEAFF. The CDR3 coding sequence is TGTGCCAGCAGTTACCGGGGGGGTTACGGCACTGAAGCTTTCTTT. The rearrangement joins TRBV6-5 to TRBJ1-1; TRBD1 is a possible D gene (5 bases). Germline-derived CDR1 and CDR2 are MNHEY and SVGAGI. This CDR3 region has 15 residues. V was pared by 2 bases and J by 4 bases, with 14 bases between.